This TCR beta chain was sequenced in a study of blood T cell repertoires in COVID-19. About the research overall: Material from acute and convalescent COVID-19 was sourced from the United States, Italy and Spain.

Profiled with immunoSEQ multiplex PCR; TCRdb holds only in-frame clones, not every one. The sample holds fewer than 250,000 clones, roughly 83% seen once. The CDR3 is 15 amino acids. The germline V gene has CDR1 MDHEN and CDR2 SYDVKM. The V and J ends lost 1 base and 2 bases respectively, with 12 bases between them. Recovered Cohort 3 donors showed two negative PCRs, clearance, or symptom resolution. The sequence was collected from a woman aged 45 to 65 who had recovered from COVID-19. What was sequenced was PBMCs or T cells enriched from blood (not recorded which). The chain links TRBV28 to TRBJ2-7; possible D gene TRBD2, 6 bases. CDR3 sequence reads: CASSLSRGGAYEQYF. The DNA for the CDR3 is TGTGCCAGCAGTTTATCCCGGGGAGGTGCCTACGAGCAGTACTTC.